This TCR beta chain was identified in a study of T-cell reconstitution after alpha-beta-depleted transplantation in children. Trimming took off 0 bases at V and 7 bases at J, with 6 bases between the two ends. The CDR3 runs 13 residues. CDR1 KGHDR and CDR2 SFDVKD come from the germline V gene. For TCRbeta, the library was prepared with unique molecular identifiers. Using its own MiXCR run on the PCR reads, TCRdb lists one record per CDR3 protein. In the table there are roughly 100,000 distinct CDR3 sequences, roughly 8.4% of which are singletons. This clonotype was counted at least ten times. Sequenced material: PBMCs from the stem cell graft donor, taken from the stem cell graft. This TCR was recovered from a human donor who donated a stem cell graft to a child with congenital amegakaryocytic thrombocytopenia. The rearrangement links TRBV24-1 to TRBJ2-1, with D possibly TRBD1 on 5 matching bases. The CDR3 here is CATSDLKGNEQFF. The CDR3 DNA sequence: TGTGCCACCAGTGATTTGAAGGGGAATGAGCAGTTCTTC.